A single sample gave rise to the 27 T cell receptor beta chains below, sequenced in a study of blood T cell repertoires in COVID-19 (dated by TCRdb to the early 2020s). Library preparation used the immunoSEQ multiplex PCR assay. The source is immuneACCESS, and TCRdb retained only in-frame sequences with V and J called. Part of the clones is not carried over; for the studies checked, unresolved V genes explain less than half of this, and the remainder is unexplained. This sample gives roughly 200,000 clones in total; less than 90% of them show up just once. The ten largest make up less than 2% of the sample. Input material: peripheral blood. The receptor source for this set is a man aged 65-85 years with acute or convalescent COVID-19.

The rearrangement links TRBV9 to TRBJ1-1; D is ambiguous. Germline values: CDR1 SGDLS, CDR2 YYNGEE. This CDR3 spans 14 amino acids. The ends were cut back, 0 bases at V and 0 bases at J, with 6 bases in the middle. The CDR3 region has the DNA TGTGCCAGCAGCGTAGGAGTGGTGAACACTGAAGCTTTCTTT. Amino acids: CASSVGVVNTEAFF.

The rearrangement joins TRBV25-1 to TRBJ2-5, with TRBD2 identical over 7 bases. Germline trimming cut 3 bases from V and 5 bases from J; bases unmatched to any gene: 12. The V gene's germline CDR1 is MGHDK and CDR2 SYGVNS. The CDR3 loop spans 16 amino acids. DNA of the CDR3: TGTGCCAGCAGTGATCCTTTTCGCGGGAGCGGCGAGACCCAGTACTTC. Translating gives CASSDPFRGSGETQYF.

The CDR3 loop is CATSGTGNTEAFF. The CDR3 coding sequence is TGTGCCACTTCGGGGACAGGGAACACTGAAGCTTTCTTT. The V call is TRBV28, the J call TRBJ1-1; the match to TRBD1 covers 8 bases. V lost 10 bases and J lost 1; bases outside the gene matches: 5. The CDR3 is 13 residues long. Germline V gene sequence: CDR1 MDHEN, CDR2 SYDVKM. Full variable domain (rest looked up from reference TRBV28 and TRBJ1-1): DVKVTQSSRYLVKRTGEKVFLECVQDMDHENMFWYRQDPGLGLRLIYFSYDVKMKEKGDIPEGYSVSREKKERFSLILESASTNQTSMYLCATSGTGNTEAFFGQGTRLTVV.

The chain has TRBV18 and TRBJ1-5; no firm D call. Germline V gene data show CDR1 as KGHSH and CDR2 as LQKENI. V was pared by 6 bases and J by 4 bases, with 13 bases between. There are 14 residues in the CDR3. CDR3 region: CASSPGLRNQPQHF. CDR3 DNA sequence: TGTGCCAGCTCCCCCGGACTAAGGAATCAGCCCCAGCATTTT.

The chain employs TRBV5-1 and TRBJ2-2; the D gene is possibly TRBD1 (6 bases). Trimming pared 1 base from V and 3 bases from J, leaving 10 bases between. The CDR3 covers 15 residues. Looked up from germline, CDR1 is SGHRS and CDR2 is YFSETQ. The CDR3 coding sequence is TGCGCCAGCAGCTTGAGCACAGGGCACACCGGGGAGCTGTTTTTT. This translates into CASSLSTGHTGELFF.

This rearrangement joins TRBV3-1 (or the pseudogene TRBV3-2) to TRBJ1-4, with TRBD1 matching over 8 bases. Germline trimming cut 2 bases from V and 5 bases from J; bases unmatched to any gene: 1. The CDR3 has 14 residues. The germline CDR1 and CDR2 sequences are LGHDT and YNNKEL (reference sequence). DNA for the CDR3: TGTGCCAGCAGCCAACGGACAGGGAATGAAAAACTGTTTTTT. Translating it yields CASSQRTGNEKLFF.

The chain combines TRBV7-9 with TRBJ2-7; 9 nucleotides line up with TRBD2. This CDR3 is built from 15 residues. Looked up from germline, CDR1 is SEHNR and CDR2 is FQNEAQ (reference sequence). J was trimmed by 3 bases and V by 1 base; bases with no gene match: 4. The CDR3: CASSLVSGRSYEQYF. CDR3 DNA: TGTGCCAGCAGCTTAGTAAGCGGGAGGAGCTACGAGCAGTACTTC.

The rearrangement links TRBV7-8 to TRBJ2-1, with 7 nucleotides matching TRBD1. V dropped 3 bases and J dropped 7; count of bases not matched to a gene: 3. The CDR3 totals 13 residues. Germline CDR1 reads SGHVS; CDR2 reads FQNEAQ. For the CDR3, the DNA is TGTGCCAGCAGCTTTAACAGGGGAAATGAGCAGTTCTTC. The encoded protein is CASSFNRGNEQFF.

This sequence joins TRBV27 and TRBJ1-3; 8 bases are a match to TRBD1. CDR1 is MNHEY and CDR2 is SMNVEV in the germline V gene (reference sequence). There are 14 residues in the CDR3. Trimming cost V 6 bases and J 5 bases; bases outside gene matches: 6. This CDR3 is CASSDTGGRNTIYF. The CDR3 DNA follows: TGTGCCAGCAGCGACACAGGGGGGCGAAACACCATATATTTT.

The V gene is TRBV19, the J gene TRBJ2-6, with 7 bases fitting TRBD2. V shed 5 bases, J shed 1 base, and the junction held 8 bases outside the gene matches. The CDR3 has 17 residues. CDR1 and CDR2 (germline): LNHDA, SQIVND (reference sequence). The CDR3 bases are TGTGCCAGTAGTGCGGGGGACCTTATATCTGGGGCCAACGTCCTGACTTTC. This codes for CASSAGDLISGANVLTF.

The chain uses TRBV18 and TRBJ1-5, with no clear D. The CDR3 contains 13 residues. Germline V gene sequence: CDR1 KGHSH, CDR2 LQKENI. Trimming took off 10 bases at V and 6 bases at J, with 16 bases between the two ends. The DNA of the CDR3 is TGTGCCACCACCGCCGAGGCGGGTCAGCCCCAGCATTTT. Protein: CATTAEAGQPQHF.

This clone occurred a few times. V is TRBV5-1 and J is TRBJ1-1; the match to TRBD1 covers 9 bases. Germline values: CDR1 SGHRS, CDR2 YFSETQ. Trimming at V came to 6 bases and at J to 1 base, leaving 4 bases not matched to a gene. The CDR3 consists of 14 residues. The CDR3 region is CASTLQGANTEAFF. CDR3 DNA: TGCGCCAGCACCTTACAGGGGGCGAACACTGAAGCTTTCTTT.

The CDR3 nucleotides are TGTGCCAGCTCACCTCGGACATCTCGGGGGATCGATGGCTACACCTTC. Encoded protein: CASSPRTSRGIDGYTF. The chain is built from TRBV18 and TRBJ1-2; possible D gene TRBD1, 5 bases. The V end lost 3 bases, the J end lost 6 bases, and 20 bases lay between the germline ends. Germline assignment: CDR1 KGHSH and CDR2 LQKENI. CDR3 length equals 16 residues.

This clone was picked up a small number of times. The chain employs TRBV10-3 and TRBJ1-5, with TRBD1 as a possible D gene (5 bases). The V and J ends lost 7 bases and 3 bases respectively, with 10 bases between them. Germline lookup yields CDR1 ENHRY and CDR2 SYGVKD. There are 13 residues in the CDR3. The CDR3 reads CAITEGPNQPQHF. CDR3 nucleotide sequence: TGTGCCATCACGGAGGGACCCAATCAGCCCCAGCATTTT.

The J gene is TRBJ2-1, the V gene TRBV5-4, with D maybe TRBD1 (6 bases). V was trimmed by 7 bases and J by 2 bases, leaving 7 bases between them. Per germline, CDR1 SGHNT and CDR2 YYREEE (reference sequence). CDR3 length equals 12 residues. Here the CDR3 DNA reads TGTGCCAGCGGGGACACCTACAATGAGCAGTTCTTC. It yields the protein CASGDTYNEQFF.

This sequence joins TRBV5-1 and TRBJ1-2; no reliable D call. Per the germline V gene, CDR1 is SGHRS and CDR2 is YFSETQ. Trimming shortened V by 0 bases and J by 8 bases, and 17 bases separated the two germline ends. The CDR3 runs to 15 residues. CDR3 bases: TGCGCCAGCAGCTTGGAAACAGCCCCATCCCCCGGCTACACCTTC. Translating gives CASSLETAPSPGYTF.

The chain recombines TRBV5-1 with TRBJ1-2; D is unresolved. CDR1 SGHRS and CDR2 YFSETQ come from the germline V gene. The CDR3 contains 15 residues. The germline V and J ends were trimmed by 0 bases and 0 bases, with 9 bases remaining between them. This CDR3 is CASSLAMGANYGYTF. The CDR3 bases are TGCGCCAGCAGCTTGGCTATGGGAGCTAACTATGGCTACACCTTC.

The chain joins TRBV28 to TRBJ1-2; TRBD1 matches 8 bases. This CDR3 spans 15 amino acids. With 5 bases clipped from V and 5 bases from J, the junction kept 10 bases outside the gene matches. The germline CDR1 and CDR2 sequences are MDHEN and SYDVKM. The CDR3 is CASSRGQGAQYGYTF. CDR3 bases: TGTGCCAGCAGTCGAGGACAGGGCGCCCAATATGGCTACACCTTC.

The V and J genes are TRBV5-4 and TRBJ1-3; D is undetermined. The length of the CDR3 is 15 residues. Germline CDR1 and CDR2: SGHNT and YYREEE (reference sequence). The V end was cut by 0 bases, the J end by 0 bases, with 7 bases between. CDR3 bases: TGTGCCAGCAGCTTGGCCCCAGGCTCTGGAAACACCATATATTTT. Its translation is CASSLAPGSGNTIYF. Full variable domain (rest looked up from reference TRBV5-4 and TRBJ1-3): ETGVTQSPTHLIKTRGQQVTLRCSSQSGHNTVSWYQQALGQGPQFIFQYYREEENGRGNFPPRFSGLQFPNYSSELNVNALELDDSALYLCASSLAPGSGNTIYFGEGSWLTVV.

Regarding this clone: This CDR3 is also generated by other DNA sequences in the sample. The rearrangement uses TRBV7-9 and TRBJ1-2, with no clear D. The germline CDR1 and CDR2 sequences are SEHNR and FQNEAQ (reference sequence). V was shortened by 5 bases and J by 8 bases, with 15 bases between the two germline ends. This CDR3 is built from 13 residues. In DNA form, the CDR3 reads TGTGCCAGCAGCCTGGGAGGGTTGGGAGGCTACACCTTC. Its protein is CASSLGGLGGYTF.

CDR3 residues: CASSRGFRGGTEAFF. CDR3 bases: TGTGCCAGCAGTAGGGGTTTCAGGGGAGGGACTGAAGCTTTCTTT. The gene calls are TRBV28 and TRBJ1-1, with a weak D call TRBD1 (6 bases). Germline CDR1 is MDHEN and CDR2 is SYDVKM. The CDR3 extends over 15 amino acids. V gave up 5 bases and J gave up 5 bases, with 18 bases separating them.

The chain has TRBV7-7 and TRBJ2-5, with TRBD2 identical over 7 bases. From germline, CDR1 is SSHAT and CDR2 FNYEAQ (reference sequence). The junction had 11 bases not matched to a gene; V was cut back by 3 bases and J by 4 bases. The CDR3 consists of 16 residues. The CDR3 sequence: CASSFGMGLRTETQYF. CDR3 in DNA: TGTGCCAGCAGCTTTGGCATGGGACTACGGACAGAGACCCAGTACTTC. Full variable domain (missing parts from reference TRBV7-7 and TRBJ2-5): GAGVSQSPRYKVTKRGQDVTLRCDPISSHATLYWYQQALGQGPEFLTYFNYEAQPDKSGLPSDRFSAERPEGSISTLTIQRTEQRDSAMYRCASSFGMGLRTETQYFGPGTRLLVL.

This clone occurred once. This CDR3 reads CASVERETGELFF. In DNA, the CDR3 is TGTGCCAGTGTTGAGCGGGAGACCGGGGAGCTGTTTTTT. This chain uses TRBV19 with TRBJ2-2, with 8 positions matching TRBD2. J was trimmed by 5 bases and V by 8 bases; bases with no gene match: 4. The CDR3 has 13 amino acids. Looked up from germline, CDR1 is LNHDA and CDR2 is SQIVND (reference sequence).

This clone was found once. The CDR3: CASSQRTGLMNTEAFF. In DNA form, the CDR3 reads TGTGCCAGCAGCCAGAGGACAGGGCTCATGAACACTGAAGCTTTCTTT. The V call is TRBV3-1 (or the pseudogene TRBV3-2), the J call TRBJ1-1, with 8 positions matching TRBD1. The CDR3 covers 16 residues. Germline V gene sequence: CDR1 LGHDT, CDR2 YNNKEL (reference sequence). Trimming at V came to 3 bases and at J to 0 bases, leaving 6 bases not matched to a gene.

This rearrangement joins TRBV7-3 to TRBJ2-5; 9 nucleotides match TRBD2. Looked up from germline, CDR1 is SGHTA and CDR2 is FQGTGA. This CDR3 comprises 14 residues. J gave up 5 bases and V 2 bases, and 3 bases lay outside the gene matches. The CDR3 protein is CASSLSSGIETQYF. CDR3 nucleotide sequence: TGTGCCAGCAGCTTATCTAGCGGGATTGAGACCCAGTACTTC.

The CDR3 loop reads CATSDEGARPNEQFF. CDR3 nucleotide sequence: TGTGCCACCAGTGATGAGGGGGCCAGGCCCAATGAGCAGTTCTTC. The chain carries TRBV24-1 and TRBJ2-1, with 7 bases identical to TRBD1. The CDR3 is 15 residues long. In germline, CDR1 is KGHDR, CDR2 SFDVKD. Trimming removed 3 bases from V and 6 bases from J; junction bases left unmatched: 7.

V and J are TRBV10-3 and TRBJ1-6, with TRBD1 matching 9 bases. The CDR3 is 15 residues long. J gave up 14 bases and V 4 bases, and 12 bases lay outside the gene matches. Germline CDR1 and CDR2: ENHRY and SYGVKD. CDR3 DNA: TGTGCCATCAGTGGAGGGACAGGGTCCTTTATGGCCCTCCACTTT. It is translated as CAISGGTGSFMALHF.